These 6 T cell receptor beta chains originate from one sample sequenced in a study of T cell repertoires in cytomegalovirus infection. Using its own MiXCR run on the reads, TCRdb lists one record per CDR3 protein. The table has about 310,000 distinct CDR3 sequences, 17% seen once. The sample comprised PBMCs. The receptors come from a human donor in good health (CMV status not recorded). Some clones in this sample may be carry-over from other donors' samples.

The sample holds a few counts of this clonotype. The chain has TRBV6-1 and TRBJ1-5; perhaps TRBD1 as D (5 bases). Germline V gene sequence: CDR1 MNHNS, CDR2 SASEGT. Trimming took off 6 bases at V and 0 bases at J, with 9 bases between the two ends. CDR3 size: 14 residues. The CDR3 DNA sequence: TGTGCCAGCAGCGGGGGTTATAGCAATCAGCCCCAGCATTTT. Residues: CASSGGYSNQPQHF.

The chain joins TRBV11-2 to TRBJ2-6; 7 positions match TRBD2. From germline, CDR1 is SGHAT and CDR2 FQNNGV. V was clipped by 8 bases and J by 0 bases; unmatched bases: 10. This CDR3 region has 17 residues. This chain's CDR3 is CASGPGRGYSGANVLTF. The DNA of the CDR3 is TGTGCCAGCGGTCCGGGGCGGGGGTACTCTGGGGCCAACGTCCTGACTTTC.

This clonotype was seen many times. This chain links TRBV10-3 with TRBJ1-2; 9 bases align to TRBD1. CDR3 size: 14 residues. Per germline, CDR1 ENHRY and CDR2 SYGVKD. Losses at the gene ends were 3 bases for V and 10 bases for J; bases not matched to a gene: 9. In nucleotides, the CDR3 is TGTGCCATCAGTGAAAGGGGACAGGGAGTACCCTACACCTTC. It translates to CAISERGQGVPYTF.

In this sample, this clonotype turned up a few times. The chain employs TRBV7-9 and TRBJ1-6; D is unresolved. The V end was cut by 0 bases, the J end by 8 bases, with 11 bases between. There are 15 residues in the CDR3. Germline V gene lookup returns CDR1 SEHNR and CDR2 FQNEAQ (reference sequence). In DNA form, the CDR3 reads TGTGCCAGCAGCTTAGCAGGGTCGTGGGATTCACCCCTCCACTTT. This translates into CASSLAGSWDSPLHF.

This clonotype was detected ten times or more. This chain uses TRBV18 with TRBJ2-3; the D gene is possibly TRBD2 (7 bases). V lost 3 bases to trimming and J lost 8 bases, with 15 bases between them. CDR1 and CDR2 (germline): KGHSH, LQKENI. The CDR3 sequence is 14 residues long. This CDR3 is CASSPEGGLRTQYF. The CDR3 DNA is TGTGCCAGCTCACCCGAGGGGGGGCTCCGTACGCAGTATTTT. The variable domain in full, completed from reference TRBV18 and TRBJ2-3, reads NAGVMQNPRHLVRRRGQEARLRCSPMKGHSHVYWYRQLPEEGLKFMVYLQKENIIDESGMPKERFSAEFPKEGPSILRIQQVVRGDSAAYFCASSPEGGLRTQYFGPGTRLTVL.

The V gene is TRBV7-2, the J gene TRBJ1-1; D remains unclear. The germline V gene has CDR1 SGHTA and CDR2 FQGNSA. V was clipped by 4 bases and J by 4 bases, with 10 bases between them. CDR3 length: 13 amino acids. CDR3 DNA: TGTGCCAGCAGCTCGGACCGAACCACTGAAGCTTTCTTT. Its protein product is CASSSDRTTEAFF.